This T cell receptor (beta chain) was obtained from a study of beta chain features in type 1 diabetes (dated by TCRdb to 2016 to 2019). As for the study more broadly: Mean age, gender distribution, total cell number and subset yield were not different between patients and healthy donors. Whereas all 30 or so donors provided naive and central memory subsets, regulatory and stem cell-like memory subsets were isolated from just 8 patients and about 8 healthy donors. A total of 107,917,701 sorted cells were examined across all samples, and RNA yield correlated strongly with the number of cells per subset. The study compared the TCRB repertoires of sorted circulating CD4+ T cell subsets in recently diagnosed type 1 diabetes patients with those in matched healthy donors. What the research found in general, with its limitations: Because cDNA was sequenced instead of genomic DNA, highly expressing activated cells could be over-represented, though the groups showed no difference in activation or CD3 levels. Because the HLA sub-analyses included only small numbers of individuals, any influence of HLA type on TCRB rearrangement was left unresolved. Fewer insertions and more nucleotide deletions at VDJ recombination sites were observed in patients with type 1 diabetes, implying thymic rearrangement abnormalities. Naive, central memory and regulatory TCRB repertoires appeared to be more similar among patients than among healthy donors. A moderate but significant shortening of TCRB CDR3 length was observed in type 1 diabetes patients in all four CD4+ subsets. PCR might favor shorter templates, but patient and control samples were amplified and corrected together, so any skew would affect both groups equally.

Comments on this clone: It lacks a known antigen. One base away there is no much larger clone; base qualities are not given.

The germline V gene specifies LGHNA as CDR1 and YNFKEQ as CDR2. The CDR3 holds 15 amino acids from the cysteine to the phenylalanine. The sequence is cut down to CDR3 DNA, 45 bases in frame from base 1. Cut back by 1 base and 1 base, the V and J ends lie 7 bases apart. The entire amount of isolated RNA was reverse transcribed using the High Capacity cDNA Reverse Transcription Kit, so the sequenced TCRB transcripts were expressed ones. Naive, central memory and regulatory T cell samples underwent deep immunoSEQ sequencing, averaging around 4 million total reads per sample. Sorted cells were lysed in RLT buffer, and RNA was extracted using DNase-treated RNeasy Micro or Mini kits according to cell number. Each cell subset was processed separately to prevent cross-contamination, with patient and healthy donor samples processed together. TCRB sequences were amplified from cDNA with the immunoSEQ multiplex PCR, producing 87-bp fragments spanning the CDR3 region. The amplicons were sequenced using the Illumina HiSeq platform. In the authors' own workflow: Synthetic template baselines were used to correct PCR bias computationally, reads within Hamming distance 2 were collapsed together, and singletons that could not be merged were discarded. Reads were aligned to IMGT to assign V, D and J genes, CDR3 length, and insertions or deletions at six rearrangement sites. Within each subset, clonotype counts were normalized to the number of sorted cells before true diversity and Gini coefficients were calculated with the tcR R package. Repertoire sharing was quantified using the overlap coefficient calculated on TCRB nucleotide sequences. Out-of-frame TCRB sequences from naive cells were analyzed as a proxy for the pre-selection repertoire. What TCRdb holds here is the immuneACCESS table cut down to in-frame rearrangements. Part of the clones is not present; checked against another copy, under half of the missing clones reflect an unresolved V gene, and the others are unexplained. That table is the source of V, J and clone size, and D and trimming were worked out from the DNA. The sample table records hundreds of thousands of clones; about an eighth of these occur just once. Roughly 0.046% of the sample rests with the top ten.

From each donor, a single peripheral blood sample of roughly 0.11 L on average was drawn into heparinised tubes. Naive, central memory, regulatory and stem cell-like memory CD4+ T cells were sorted on a BD FACSAria II using a panel including CD45RO, CCR7, CD25, CD127, CD95 and CD27. Every sorted population had a purity above 98%. PBMCs were isolated right away by Lymphoprep density gradient centrifugation and were stained directly, without culture. So that batch effects would be minimized, each experiment stained and sorted samples in pairs, pairing one healthy donor with one patient. The sequence was collected from a woman aged 18 to 35 in good health. Specimen: naive CD4+ T cells from blood. In light of the paper, this sample's cell subset or site label describes: true naive CD4+ T cells. Rearrangement joined TRBV4-2 to TRBJ2-2; the D gene assignment is ambiguous. The CDR3 amino acid sequence is: CASSQVDLNTGELFF. In nucleotides, the sequence is TGTGCCAGCAGCCAAGTAGATCTGAACACCGGGGAGCTGTTTTTT.